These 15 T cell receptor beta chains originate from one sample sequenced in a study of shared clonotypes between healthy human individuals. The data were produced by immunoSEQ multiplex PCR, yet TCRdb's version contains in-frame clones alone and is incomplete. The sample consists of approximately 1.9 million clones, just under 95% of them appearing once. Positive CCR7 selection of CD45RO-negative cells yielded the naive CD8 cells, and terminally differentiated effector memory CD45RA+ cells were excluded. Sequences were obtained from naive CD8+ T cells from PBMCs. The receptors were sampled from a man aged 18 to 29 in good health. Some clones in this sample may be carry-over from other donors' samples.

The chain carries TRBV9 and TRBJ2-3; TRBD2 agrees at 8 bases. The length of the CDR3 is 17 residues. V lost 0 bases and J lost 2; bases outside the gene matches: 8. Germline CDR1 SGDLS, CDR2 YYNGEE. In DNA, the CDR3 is TGTGCCAGCAGCGTAGAAGTGGGCGGGGGGCCCACAGATACGCAGTATTTT. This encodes CASSVEVGGGPTDTQYF.

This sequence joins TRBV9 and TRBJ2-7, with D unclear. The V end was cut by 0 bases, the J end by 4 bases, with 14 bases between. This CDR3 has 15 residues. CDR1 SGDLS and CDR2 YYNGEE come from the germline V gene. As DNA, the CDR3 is TGTGCCAGCAGCGTAGGGCTTCCGGGTCTGTACGAGCAGTACTTC. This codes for CASSVGLPGLYEQYF.

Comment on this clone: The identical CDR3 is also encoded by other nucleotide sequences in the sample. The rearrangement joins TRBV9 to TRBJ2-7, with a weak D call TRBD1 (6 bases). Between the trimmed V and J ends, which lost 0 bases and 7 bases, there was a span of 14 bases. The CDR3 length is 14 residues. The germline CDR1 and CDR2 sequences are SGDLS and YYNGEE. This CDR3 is CASSVGGQGTEQYF. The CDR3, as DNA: TGTGCCAGCAGCGTAGGGGGACAAGGGACGGAGCAGTACTTC.

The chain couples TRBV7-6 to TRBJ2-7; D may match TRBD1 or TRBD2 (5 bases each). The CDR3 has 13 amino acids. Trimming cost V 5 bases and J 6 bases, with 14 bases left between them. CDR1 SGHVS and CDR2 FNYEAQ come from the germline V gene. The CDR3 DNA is TGTGCCAGCAGCCCCCGGGGCACCGGCGAGCAGTACTTC. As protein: CASSPRGTGEQYF.

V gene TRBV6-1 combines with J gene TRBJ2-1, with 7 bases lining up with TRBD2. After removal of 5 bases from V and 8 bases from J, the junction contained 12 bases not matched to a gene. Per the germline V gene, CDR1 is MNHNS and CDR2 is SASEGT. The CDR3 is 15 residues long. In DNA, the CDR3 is TGTGCCAGCAGTCTCAAACTAGCGCCGGTGGATGAGCAGTTCTTC. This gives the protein CASSLKLAPVDEQFF.

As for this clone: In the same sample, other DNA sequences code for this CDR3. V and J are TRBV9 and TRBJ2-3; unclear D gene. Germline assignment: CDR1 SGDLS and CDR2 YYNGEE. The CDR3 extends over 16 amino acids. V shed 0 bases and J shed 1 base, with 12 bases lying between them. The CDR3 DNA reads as TGTGCCAGCAGCGTAGAGGGTAGCAGGCGCACAGATACGCAGTATTTT. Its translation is CASSVEGSRRTDTQYF.

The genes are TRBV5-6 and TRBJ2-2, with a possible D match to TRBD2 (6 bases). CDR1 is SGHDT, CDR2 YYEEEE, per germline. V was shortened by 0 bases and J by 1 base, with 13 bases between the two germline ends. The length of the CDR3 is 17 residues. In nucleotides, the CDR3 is TGTGCCAGCAGCTTGGGAGGGGCGGGATTGAACACCGGGGAGCTGTTTTTT. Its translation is CASSLGGAGLNTGELFF.

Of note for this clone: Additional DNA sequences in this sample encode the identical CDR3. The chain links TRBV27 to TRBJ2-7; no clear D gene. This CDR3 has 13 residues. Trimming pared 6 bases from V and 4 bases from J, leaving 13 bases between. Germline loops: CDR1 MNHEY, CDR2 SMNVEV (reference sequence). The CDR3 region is CASSPGQSYEQYF. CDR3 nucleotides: TGTGCCAGCAGCCCGGGCCAGTCTTACGAGCAGTACTTC.

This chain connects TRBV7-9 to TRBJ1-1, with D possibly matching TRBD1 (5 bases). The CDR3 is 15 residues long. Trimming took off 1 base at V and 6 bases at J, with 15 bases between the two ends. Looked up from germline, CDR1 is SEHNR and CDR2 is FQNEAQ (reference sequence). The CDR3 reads CASSLGGPGGAEAFF. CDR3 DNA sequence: TGTGCCAGCAGCTTAGGAGGACCTGGGGGGGCTGAAGCTTTCTTT.

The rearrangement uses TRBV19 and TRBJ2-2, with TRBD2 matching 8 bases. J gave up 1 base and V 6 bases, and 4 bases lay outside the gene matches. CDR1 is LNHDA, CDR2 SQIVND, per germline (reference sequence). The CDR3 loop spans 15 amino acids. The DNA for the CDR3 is TGTGCCAGTAGACCCACTAGCGGGAACACCGGGGAGCTGTTTTTT. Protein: CASRPTSGNTGELFF.

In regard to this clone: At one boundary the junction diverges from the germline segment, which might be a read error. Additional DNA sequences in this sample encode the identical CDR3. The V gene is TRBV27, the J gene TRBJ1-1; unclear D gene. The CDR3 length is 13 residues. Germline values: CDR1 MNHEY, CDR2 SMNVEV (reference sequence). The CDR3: CASSLTGNAEAFF. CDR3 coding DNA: TGTGCCAGCAGTTTAACCGGGAACGCTGAAGCTTTCTTT.

The CDR3 loop is CASSSTGGLVGKLFF. The CDR3 region has the DNA TGTGCCAGCAGTTCGACAGGGGGCCTAGTAGGGAAACTGTTTTTT. The chain recombines TRBV27 with TRBJ1-4, with 10 bases that match TRBD1. In germline, CDR1 is MNHEY, CDR2 SMNVEV (reference sequence). The CDR3 loop spans 15 amino acids. Trimming at V came to 4 bases and at J to 11 bases, leaving 10 bases not matched to a gene.

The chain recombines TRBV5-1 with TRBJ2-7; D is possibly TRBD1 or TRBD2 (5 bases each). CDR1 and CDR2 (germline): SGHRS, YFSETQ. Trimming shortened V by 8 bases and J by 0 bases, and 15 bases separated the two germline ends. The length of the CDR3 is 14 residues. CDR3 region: CASRGPLSSYEQYF. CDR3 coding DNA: TGCGCCAGTCGGGGCCCCCTTAGCTCCTACGAGCAGTACTTC.

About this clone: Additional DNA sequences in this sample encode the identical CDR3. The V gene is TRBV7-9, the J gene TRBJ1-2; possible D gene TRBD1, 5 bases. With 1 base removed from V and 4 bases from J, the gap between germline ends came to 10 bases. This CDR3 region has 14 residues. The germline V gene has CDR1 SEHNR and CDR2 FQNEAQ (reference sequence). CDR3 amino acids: CASSLGGAFYGYTF. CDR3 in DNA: TGTGCCAGCAGCTTAGGCGGGGCATTCTATGGCTACACCTTC.

The CDR3 loop is CASSLTVASTDTQYF. The CDR3 DNA follows: TGCGCCAGCAGCTTGACGGTAGCAAGCACAGATACGCAGTATTTT. The chain combines TRBV5-1 with TRBJ2-3; the D is unclear. This CDR3 is built from 15 residues. Between the trimmed V and J ends, which lost 1 base and 0 bases, there was a span of 9 bases. Germline V gives CDR1 SGHRS, CDR2 YFSETQ.